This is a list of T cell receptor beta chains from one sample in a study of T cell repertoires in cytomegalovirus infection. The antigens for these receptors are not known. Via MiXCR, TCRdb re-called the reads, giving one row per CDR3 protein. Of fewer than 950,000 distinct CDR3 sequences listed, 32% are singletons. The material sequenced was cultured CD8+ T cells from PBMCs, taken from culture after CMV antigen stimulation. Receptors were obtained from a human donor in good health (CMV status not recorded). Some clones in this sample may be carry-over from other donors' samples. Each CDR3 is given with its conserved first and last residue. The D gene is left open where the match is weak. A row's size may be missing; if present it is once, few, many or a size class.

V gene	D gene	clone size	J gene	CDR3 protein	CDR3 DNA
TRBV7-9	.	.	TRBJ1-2	CASSLARGLNYGYTF	TGTGCCAGCAGCTTAGCCCGGGGGCTAAACTATGGCTACACCTTC
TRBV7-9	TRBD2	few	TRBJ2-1	CASRGREVSGGPVSSYNEQFF	TGTGCCAGCAGAGGTAGAGAGGTGAGCGGGGGGCCAGTCAGCTCCTACAATGAGCAGTTCTTC
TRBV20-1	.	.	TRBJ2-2	CSARDGEGGYTGELFF	TGCAGTGCTAGAGATGGGGAGGGGGGTTACACCGGGGAGCTGTTTTTT
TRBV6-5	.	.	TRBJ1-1	CASSYLNAGQYTEAFF	TGTGCCAGCAGTTACCTAAACGCCGGACAGTACACTGAAGCTTTCTTT
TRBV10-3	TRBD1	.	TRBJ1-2	CAIRRSMFGKTGTGARYGYTF	TGTGCCATCCGTCGGTCAATGTTCGGAAAAACCGGGACAGGGGCTCGGTATGGCTACACCTTC
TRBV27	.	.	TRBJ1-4	CASSFRRPEKLFF	TGTGCCAGCAGTTTTAGACGGCCCGAAAAACTGTTTTTT
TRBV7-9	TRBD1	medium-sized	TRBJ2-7	CASSFRTGTSYEQYF	TGTGCCAGCAGCTTTAGGACAGGGACCTCCTACGAGCAGTACTTC
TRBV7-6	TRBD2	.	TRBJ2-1	CASSLMPEAGGPSYNEQFF	TGTGCCAGCAGCTTAATGCCCGAGGCGGGGGGGCCCTCCTACAATGAGCAGTTCTTC
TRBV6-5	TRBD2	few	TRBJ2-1	CASSYPQGGRRNEQFF	TGTGCCAGCAGTTACCCCCAAGGCGGGAGAAGGAATGAGCAGTTCTTC
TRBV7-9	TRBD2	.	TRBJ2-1	CASSPRLAVGHEQFF	TGTGCCAGCAGCCCCAGACTAGCGGTCGGACATGAGCAGTTCTTC
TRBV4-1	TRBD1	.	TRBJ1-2	CASSPGQGRNYGYTF	TGCGCCAGCAGCCCGGGACAGGGGAGGAACTATGGCTACACCTTC
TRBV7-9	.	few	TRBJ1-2	CASSLPVNNPHYGYTF	TGTGCCAGCAGCCTCCCCGTGAATAACCCCCACTATGGCTACACCTTC
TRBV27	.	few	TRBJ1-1	CASRQGHDYEAFF	TGTGCCAGCAGGCAAGGACACGATTATGAAGCTTTCTTT
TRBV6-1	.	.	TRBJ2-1	CASSETVNEQFF	TGTGCCAGCAGTGAGACAGTCAATGAGCAGTTCTTC
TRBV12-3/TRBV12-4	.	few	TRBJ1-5	CASRGGGRGNQPQHF	TGTGCCAGCAGGGGCGGGGGGCGAGGCAATCAGCCCCAGCATTTT
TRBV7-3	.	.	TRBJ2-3	CASSLSSGITDMQYF	TGTGCCAGCAGCTTATCGTCGGGGATCACAGATATGCAGTATTTT
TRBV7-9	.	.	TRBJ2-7	CASSSRLDGPIDEQYF	TGTGCCAGCAGCTCTCGACTAGATGGGCCCATAGACGAGCAGTACTTC
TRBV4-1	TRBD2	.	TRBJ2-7	CASSHSGLVYEQYF	TGCGCCAGCAGCCACTCGGGACTAGTTTACGAGCAGTACTTC
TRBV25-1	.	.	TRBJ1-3	CASSEFTVGNTIYF	TGTGCCAGCAGTGAATTTACAGTCGGAAACACCATATATTTT
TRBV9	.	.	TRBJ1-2	CASSVGPNGYTF	TGTGCCAGCAGCGTAGGCCCCAATGGCTACACCTTC
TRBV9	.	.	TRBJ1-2	CASSEVSGDGYYGYTF	TGTGCCAGCAGCGAAGTTTCAGGGGATGGTTACTATGGCTACACCTTC
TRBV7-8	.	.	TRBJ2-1	CASSWWFPGSSYNEQFF	TGTGCCAGCAGCTGGTGGTTTCCGGGGAGCTCCTACAATGAGCAGTTCTTC
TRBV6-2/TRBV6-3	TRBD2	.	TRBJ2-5	CASGPEAGKETQYF	TGTGCCAGCGGGCCGGAAGCGGGGAAAGAGACCCAGTACTTC
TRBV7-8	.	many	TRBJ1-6	CASNQDAPGRYNSPLHF	TGTGCCAGCAACCAGGACGCTCCAGGGCGATATAATTCACCCCTCCACTTT
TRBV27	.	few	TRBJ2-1	CASSGPLNEQFF	TGTGCCAGCAGTGGCCCGCTAAATGAGCAGTTCTTC